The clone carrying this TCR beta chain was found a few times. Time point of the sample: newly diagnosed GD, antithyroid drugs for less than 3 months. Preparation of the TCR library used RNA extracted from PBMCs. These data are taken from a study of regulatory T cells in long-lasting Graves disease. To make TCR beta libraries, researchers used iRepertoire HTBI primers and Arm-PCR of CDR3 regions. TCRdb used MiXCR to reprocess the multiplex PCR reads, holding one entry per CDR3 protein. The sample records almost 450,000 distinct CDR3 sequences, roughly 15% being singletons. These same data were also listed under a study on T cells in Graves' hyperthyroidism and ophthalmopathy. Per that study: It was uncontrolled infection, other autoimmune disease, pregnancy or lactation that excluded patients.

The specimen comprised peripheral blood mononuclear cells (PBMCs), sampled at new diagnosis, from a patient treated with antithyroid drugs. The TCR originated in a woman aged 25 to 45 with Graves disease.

The CDR3 sequence: CASSPRTSGLLTDTQYF. The CDR3 coding sequence is TGTGCCAGCAGCCCTCGGACTAGCGGCCTGCTCACAGATACGCAGTATTTT. The chain uses TRBV4-2 and TRBJ2-3, with TRBD2 matching over 10 bases. There are 17 residues in the CDR3. Trimming at V came to 4 bases and at J to 2 bases, leaving 9 bases not matched to a gene. Germline V CDR1 and CDR2: LGHNA, YNFKEQ.